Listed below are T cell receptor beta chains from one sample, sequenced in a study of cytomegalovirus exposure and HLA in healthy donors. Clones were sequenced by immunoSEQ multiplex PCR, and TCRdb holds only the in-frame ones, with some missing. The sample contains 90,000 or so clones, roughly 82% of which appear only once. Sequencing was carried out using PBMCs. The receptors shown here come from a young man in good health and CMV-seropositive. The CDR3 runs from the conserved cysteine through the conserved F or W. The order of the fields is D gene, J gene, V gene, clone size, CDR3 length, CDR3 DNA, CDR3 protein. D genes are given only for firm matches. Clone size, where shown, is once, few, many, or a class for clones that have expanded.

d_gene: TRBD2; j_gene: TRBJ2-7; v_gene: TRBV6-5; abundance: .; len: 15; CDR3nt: TGTGCCAGCACCCTAACTAGCGGGGGGAATTACGAGCAGTACTTC; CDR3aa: CASTLTSGGNYEQYF
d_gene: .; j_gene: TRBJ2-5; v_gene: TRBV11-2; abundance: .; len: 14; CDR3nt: TGTGCCAGCAGCTTAGAGGCAGGAGGAGAGACCCAGTACTTC; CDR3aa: CASSLEAGGETQYF
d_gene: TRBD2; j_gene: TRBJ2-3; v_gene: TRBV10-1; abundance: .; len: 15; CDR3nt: TGCGCCAGCAGCCGACTAGCGGGTGACGGAGATACGCAGTATTTT; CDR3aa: CASSRLAGDGDTQYF
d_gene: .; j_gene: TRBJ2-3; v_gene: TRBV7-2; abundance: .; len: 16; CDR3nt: TGTGCCAGCAGCTTATGGACCGGGGGTAACACAGATACGCAGTATTTT; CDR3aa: CASSLWTGGNTDTQYF
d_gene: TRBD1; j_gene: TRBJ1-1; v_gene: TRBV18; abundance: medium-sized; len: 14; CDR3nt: TGTGCCAGCTCACCGTTGACAGGGGTGACTGAAGCTTTCTTT; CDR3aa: CASSPLTGVTEAFF
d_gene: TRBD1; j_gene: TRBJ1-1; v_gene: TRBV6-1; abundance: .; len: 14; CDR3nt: TGTGCCAGCAGTGCCCGGGACAGGGCCGAGGAAGCTTTCTTT; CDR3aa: CASSARDRAEEAFF
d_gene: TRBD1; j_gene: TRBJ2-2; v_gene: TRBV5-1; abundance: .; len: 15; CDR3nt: TGCGCCAGCAGCTGGGACAGTGGGAACACCGGGGAGCTGTTTTTT; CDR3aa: CASSWDSGNTGELFF
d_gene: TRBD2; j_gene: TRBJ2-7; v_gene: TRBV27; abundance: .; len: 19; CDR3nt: TGTGCCAGCAGTTTCCTGACCAATCGTCTAGCGGGCAACTCCTACGAGCAGTACTTC; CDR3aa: CASSFLTNRLAGNSYEQYF
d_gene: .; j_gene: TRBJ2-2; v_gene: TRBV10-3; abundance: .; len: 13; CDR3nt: TGTGCCATCGGGACACTCAACACCGGGGAGCTGTTTTTT; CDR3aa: CAIGTLNTGELFF
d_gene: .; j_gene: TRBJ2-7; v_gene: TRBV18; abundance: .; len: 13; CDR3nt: TGTGCCAGCTCTTCCGGACAACGCTACGAGCAGTACTTC; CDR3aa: CASSSGQRYEQYF
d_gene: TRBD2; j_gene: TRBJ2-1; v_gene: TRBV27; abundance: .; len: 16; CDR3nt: TGTGCCAGCAGAAAACCGGGACTAGCGGGAGACAATGAGCAGTTCTTC; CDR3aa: CASRKPGLAGDNEQFF
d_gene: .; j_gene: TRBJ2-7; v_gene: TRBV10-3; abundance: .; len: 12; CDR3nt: TGTGCCATCAGTGAAGTAATTGCCGAGCAGTACTTC; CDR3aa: CAISEVIAEQYF
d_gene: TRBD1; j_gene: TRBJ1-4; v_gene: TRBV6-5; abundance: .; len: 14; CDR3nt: TGTGCCAGCAATCCGGGACAGGGAGGAGAAAAACTGTTTTTT; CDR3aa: CASNPGQGGEKLFF
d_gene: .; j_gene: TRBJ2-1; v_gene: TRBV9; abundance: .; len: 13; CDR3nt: TGTGCCAGCAGCCCCCATTCGGAGGGGGAGCAGTTCTTC; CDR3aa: CASSPHSEGEQFF
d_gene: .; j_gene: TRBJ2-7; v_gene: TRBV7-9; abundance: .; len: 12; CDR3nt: TGTGCCAGCAGCTTAGAAACTTACGAGCAGTACTTC; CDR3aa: CASSLETYEQYF
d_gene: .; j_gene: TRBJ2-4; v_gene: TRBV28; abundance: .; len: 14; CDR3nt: TGTGCCAGCAGTTCCCCTAAGATAAAAAACATTCAGTACTTC; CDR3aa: CASSSPKIKNIQYF
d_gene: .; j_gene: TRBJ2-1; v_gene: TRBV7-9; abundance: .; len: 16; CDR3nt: TGTGCCAGCAGCCACAGAGGAGGGCTAGGGGAGAATGAGCAGTTCTTC; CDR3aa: CASSHRGGLGENEQFF
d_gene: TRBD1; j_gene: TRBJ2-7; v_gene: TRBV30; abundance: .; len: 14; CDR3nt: TGTGCCTGGGGGACAGGGGTTGGGGAAAGGGAGCAGTACTTC; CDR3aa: CAWGTGVGEREQYF
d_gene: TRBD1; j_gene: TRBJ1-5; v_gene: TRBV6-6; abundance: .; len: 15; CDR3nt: TGTGCCAGCGAGCCGGGACAGGGCCTCAATCAGCCCCAGCATTTT; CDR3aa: CASEPGQGLNQPQHF
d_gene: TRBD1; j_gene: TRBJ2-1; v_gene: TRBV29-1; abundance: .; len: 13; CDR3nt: TGCAGCGTTGTCCCGACAGGGCGGAATGAGCAGTTCTTC; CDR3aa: CSVVPTGRNEQFF
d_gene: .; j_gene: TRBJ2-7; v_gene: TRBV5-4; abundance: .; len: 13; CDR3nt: TGTGCCAGCACGCCAGAGCTAGGCTACGAGCAGTACTTC; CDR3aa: CASTPELGYEQYF
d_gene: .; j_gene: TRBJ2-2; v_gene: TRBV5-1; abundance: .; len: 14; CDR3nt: TGCGCCAGCAGCCCGGCGGAAGTCACCGGGGAGCTGTTTTTT; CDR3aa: CASSPAEVTGELFF
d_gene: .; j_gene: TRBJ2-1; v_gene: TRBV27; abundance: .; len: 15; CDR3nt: TGTGCCAGCAGTTTTTCTCCACAGGGCGGTAATGAGCAGTTCTTC; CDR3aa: CASSFSPQGGNEQFF
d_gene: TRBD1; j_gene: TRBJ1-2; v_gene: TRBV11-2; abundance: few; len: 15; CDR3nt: TGTGCCAGCAGCTTAGGGTGGACAGGGCCAGGTGGCTACACCTTC; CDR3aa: CASSLGWTGPGGYTF
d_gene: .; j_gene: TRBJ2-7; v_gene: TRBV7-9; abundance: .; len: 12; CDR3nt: TGTGCCAGCAGCGGGGGACTTTACGAGCAGTACTTC; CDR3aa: CASSGGLYEQYF
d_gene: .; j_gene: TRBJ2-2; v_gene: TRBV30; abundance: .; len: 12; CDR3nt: TGTGCCTCCCGGTGGTTCACCGGGGAGCTGTTTTTT; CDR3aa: CASRWFTGELFF
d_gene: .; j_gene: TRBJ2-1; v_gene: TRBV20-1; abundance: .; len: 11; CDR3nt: TGCAGTGCTAGAGATCCCGTTGAGCAGTTCTTC; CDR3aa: CSARDPVEQFF
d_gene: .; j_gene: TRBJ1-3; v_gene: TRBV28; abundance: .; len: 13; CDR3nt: TGTGCCAGCAGTATCCAGGGTAGAAACACCATATATTTT; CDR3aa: CASSIQGRNTIYF
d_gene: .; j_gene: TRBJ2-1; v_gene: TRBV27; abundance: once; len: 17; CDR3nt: TGTGCCAGCAGTTCGACCCCCGGAGACCCATCCTACAATGAGCAGTTCTTC; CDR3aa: CASSSTPGDPSYNEQFF
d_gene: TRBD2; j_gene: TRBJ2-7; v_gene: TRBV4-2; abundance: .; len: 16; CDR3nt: TGTGCCAGCAGCCAAGATACGTCTAGCGGAATCTACGAGCAGTACTTC; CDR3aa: CASSQDTSSGIYEQYF
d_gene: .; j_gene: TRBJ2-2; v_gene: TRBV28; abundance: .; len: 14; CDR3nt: TGTGCCAGCAGTCGAGCTTTGCCCACCGGGGAGCTGTTTTTT; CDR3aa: CASSRALPTGELFF
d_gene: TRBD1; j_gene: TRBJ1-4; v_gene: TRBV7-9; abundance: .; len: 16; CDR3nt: TGTGCCAGCAGCCCGAAAGGACAGGTGGCCAATGAAAAACTGTTTTTT; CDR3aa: CASSPKGQVANEKLFF
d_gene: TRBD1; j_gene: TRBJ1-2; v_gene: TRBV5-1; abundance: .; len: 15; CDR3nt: TGCGCCAGCAGCTTGGAGGGACAGGGTACATACGGCTACACCTTC; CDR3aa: CASSLEGQGTYGYTF
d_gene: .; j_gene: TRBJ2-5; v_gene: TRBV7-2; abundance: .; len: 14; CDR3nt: TGTGCCAGCAGCTTGCGAGAGGGCCAAGAGACCCAGTACTTC; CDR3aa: CASSLREGQETQYF
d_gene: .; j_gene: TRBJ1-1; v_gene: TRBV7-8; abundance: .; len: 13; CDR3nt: TGTGCCAGCAGCATAATCAGGGAAACTGAAGCTTTCTTT; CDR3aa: CASSIIRETEAFF
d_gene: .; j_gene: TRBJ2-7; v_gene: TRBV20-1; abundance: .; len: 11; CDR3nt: TGCAGTGCTATGCGCCTCGTCGAGCAGTACTTC; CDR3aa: CSAMRLVEQYF
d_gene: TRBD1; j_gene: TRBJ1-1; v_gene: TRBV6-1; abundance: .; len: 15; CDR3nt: TGTGCCAGCAGTCCCCGGAGACAGGGGAACACTGAAGCTTTCTTT; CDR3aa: CASSPRRQGNTEAFF
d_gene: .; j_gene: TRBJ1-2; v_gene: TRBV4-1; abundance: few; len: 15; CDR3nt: TGTGCCAGCAGCCAAACATGGGACACTACGGAGGGCTACACCTTC; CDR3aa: CASSQTWDTTEGYTF
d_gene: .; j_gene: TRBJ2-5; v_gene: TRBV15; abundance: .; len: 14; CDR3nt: TGTGCCACCAGCAGGAGGGTGCCGCAAGAGACCCAGTACTTC; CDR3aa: CATSRRVPQETQYF
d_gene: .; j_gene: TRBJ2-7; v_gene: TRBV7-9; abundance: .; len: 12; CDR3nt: TGTGCCAGCAGCTCCCGGGACTACGAGCAGTACTTC; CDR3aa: CASSSRDYEQYF
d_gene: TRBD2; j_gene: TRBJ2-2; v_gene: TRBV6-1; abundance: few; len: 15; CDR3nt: TGTGCCACACGAATAGCGGGGGCGAACACCGGGGAGCTGTTTTTT; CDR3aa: CATRIAGANTGELFF
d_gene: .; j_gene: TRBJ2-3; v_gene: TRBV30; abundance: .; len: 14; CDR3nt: TGTGCCTGGAGTAGAGGCGGCGGGACAGATACGCAGTATTTT; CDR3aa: CAWSRGGGTDTQYF
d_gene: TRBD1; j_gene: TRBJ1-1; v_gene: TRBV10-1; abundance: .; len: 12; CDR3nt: TGCGCCAGCAGTGATAGTCAGGGGGCAACTTTCTTT; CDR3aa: CASSDSQGATFF
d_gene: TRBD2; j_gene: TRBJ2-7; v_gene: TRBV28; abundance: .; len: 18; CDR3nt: TGTGCCAGCAGTTTGGGGGGGGGCGGGGGGCCGGGCTCCTACGAGCAGTACTTC; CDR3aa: CASSLGGGGGPGSYEQYF
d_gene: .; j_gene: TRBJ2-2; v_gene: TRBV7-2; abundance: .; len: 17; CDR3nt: TGTGCCAGCAGCTTATTTTTCGCGACAGATCCCACCGGGGAGCTGTTTTTT; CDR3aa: CASSLFFATDPTGELFF
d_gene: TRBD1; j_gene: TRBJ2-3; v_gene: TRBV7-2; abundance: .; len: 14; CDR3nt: TGTGCCAGCAGCAAGGACAGGGGAGCAGATACGCAGTATTTT; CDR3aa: CASSKDRGADTQYF